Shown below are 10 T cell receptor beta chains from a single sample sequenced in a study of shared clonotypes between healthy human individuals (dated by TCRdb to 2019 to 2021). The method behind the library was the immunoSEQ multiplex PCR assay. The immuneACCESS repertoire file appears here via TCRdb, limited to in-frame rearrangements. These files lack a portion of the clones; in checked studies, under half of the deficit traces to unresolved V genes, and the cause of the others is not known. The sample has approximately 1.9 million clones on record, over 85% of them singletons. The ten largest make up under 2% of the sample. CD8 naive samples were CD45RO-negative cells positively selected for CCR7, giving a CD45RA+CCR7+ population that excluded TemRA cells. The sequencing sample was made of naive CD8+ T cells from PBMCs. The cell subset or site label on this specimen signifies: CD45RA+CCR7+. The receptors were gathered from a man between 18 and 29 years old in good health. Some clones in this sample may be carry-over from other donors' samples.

The CDR3 reads CASSLGEYEQYF. The CDR3 DNA reads TGTGCCAGCAGCTTAGGGGAATACGAGCAGTACTTC. The genes are TRBV7-9 and TRBJ2-5; D gene unclear. TRBJ2-7 matches the DNA end more closely, so the J call is doubtful. CDR1 is SEHNR and CDR2 is FQNEAQ in the germline V gene (reference sequence). The CDR3 totals 12 residues.

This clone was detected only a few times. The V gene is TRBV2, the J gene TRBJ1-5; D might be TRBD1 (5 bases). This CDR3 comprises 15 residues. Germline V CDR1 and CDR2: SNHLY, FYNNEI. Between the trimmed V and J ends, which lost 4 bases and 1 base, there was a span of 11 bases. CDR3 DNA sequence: TGTGCCAGCAGTGGATGGACACCGAGCAATCAGCCCCAGCATTTT. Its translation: CASSGWTPSNQPQHF.

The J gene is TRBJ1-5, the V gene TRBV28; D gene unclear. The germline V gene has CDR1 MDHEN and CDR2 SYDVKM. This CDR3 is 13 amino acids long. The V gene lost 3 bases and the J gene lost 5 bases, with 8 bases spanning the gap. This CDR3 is CASSFLTYQPQHF. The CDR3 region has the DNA TGTGCCAGCAGTTTCCTTACCTATCAGCCCCAGCATTTT.

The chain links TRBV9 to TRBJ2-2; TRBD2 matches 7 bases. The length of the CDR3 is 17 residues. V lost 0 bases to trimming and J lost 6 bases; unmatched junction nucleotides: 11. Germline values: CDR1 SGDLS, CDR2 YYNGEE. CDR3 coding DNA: TGTGCCAGCAGCGTAGTCGGCCACGGACTAGTTTCCGGGGAGCTGTTTTTT. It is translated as CASSVVGHGLVSGELFF.

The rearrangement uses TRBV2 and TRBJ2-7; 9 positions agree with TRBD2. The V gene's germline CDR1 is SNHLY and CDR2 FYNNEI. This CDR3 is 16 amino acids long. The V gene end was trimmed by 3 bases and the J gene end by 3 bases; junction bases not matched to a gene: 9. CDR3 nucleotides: TGTGCCAGCAGTGAGCTTAGGGTAGCGGGAGTCTACGAGCAGTACTTC. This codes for CASSELRVAGVYEQYF.

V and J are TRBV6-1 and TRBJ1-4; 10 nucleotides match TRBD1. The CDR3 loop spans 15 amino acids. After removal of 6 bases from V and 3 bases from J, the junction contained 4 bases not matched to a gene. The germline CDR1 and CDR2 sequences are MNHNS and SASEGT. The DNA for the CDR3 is TGTGCCAGCAGGGACAGGGGGTTGTCTAATGAAAAACTGTTTTTT. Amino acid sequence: CASRDRGLSNEKLFF.

CDR3 DNA sequence: TGTGCCAGCCGCGACGGGAGGCAAGAGACCCAGTACTTC. It is translated as CASRDGRQETQYF. V is TRBV28 and J is TRBJ2-5; 7 bases are shared with TRBD2. Looked up from germline, CDR1 is MDHEN and CDR2 is SYDVKM. The ends lost 8 bases at V and 2 bases at J; junction bases unmatched: 5. The CDR3 is 13 residues long.

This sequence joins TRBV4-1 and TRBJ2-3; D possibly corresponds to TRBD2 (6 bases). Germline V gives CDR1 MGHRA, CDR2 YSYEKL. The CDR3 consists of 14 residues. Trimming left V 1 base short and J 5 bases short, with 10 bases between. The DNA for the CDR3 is TGCGCCAGCAGCCAAGCCATAGCGGTAGATACGCAGTATTTT. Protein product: CASSQAIAVDTQYF.

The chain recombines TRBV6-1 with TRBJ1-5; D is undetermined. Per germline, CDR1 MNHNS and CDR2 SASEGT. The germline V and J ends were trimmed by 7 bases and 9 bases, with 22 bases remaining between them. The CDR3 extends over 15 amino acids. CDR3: CASKTKDGGLRPQHF. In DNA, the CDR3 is TGTGCCAGCAAAACAAAGGACGGAGGCTTAAGGCCCCAGCATTTT.

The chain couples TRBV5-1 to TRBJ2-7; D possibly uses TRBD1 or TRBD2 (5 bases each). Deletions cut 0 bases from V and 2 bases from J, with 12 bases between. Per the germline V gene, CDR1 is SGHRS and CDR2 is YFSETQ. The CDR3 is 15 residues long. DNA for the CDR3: TGCGCCAGCAGCTTGGCCGGGGCGACCCCCTACGAGCAGTACTTC. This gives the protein CASSLAGATPYEQYF.